The present T cell receptor beta chain was sequenced within a study of cytomegalovirus exposure and HLA in healthy donors. Assay used: immunoSEQ multiplex PCR; TCRdb lists only in-frame clones, some missing. Among roughly 90,000 clones listed, 93% were seen once. The sequenced sample consisted of PBMCs. The sequence was obtained from a woman aged 25 to 39 in good health and CMV-seropositive.

The CDR3 coding sequence is TGCGCCAGCAGCTCCTCCGGCGCGGGGGGCGCCGGAGAAAAACTGTTTTTT. Its translation is CASSSSGAGGAGEKLFF. The chain uses TRBV5-1 and TRBJ1-4, with D perhaps matching TRBD1 (6 bases). Trimming removed 3 bases from V and 8 bases from J, with 23 bases in between. Germline V lookup: CDR1 SGHRS, CDR2 YFSETQ. The CDR3 loop spans 17 amino acids.